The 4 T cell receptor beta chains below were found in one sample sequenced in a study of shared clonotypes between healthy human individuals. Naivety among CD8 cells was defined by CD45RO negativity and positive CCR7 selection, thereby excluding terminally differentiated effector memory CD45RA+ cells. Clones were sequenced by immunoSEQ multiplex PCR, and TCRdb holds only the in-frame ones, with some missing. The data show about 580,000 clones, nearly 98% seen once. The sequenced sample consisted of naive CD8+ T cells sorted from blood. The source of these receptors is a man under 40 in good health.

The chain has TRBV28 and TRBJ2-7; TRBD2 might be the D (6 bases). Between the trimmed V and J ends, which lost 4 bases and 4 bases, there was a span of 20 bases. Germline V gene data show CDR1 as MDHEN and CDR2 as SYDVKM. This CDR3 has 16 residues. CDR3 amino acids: CASSYTPSGGTYEQYF. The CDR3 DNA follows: TGTGCCAGCAGTTATACTCCTTCTGGCGGGACTTACGAGCAGTACTTC. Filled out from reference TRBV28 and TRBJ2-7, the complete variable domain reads DVKVTQSSRYLVKRTGEKVFLECVQDMDHENMFWYRQDPGLGLRLIYFSYDVKMKEKGDIPEGYSVSREKKERFSLILESASTNQTSMYLCASSYTPSGGTYEQYFGPGTRLTVT.

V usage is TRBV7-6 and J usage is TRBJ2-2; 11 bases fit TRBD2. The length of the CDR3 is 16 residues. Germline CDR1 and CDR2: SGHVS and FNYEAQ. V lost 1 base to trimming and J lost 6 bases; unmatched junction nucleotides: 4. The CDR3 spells CASSLETSGNAGELFF. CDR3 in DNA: TGTGCCAGCAGCTTAGAGACTAGCGGGAATGCCGGGGAGCTGTTTTTT.

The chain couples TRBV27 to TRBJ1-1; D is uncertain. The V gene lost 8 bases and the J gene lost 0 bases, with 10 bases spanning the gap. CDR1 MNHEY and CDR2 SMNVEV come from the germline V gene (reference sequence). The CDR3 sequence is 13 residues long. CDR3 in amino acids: CASFGGMNTEAFF. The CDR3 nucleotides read TGTGCCAGCTTCGGAGGCATGAACACTGAAGCTTTCTTT.

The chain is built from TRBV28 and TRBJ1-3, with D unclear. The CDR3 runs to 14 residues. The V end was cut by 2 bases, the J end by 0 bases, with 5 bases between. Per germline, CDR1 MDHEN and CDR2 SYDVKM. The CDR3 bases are TGTGCCAGCAGTTTACCACGCTCTGGAAACACCATATATTTT. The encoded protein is CASSLPRSGNTIYF.